The clone carrying this TCR beta chain appeared once. Its antigen remains unknown. The CDR3 runs 15 residues. In germline, CDR1 is SGHDN, CDR2 FVKESK. Trimming stripped 4 bases from V and 4 bases from J, with 15 bases between. The data derive from a study of cytomegalovirus exposure and HLA in healthy donors. Study-level information: The approximately 110 validation repertoires used a platform that matched the one used for the roughly 700 first-cohort repertoires, as a later analysis reported.

Assay: immunoSEQ multiplex PCR; the TCRdb copy retains only in-frame clones and omits some. The table records 190,000 or so clones, 70% to 85% of them present only once. The study's findings and limits: The study designated some 180 TCR beta chains cytomegalovirus-associated.

The rearrangement links TRBV14 to TRBJ2-3; tentatively, D is TRBD1 (6 bases). The sequence was collected from a woman aged 25-40 years in good health and CMV-seropositive. The sample comprised PBMCs. CDR3 loop: CASSPGVGPADTQYF. In nucleotides, the CDR3 is TGTGCCAGCAGCCCAGGGGTGGGCCCCGCAGATACGCAGTATTTT.